A single sample gave rise to the 10 T cell receptor beta chains below, sequenced in a study of identical twins. TCRdb re-called the 5' RACE reads with MiXCR, one entry per CDR3 protein. The sample lists about 220,000 distinct CDR3 sequences; around 10% were seen once. The specimen was memory (CD45RO+) T cells sorted from blood. These TCRs come from a woman under 30 in good health.

The CDR3 region is CASSTGISSYNEQFF. The CDR3 DNA sequence: TGTGCCAGCAGCACAGGGATCAGCTCCTACAATGAGCAGTTCTTC. This chain uses TRBV7-6 with TRBJ2-1; a possible D gene is TRBD1 (6 bases). Germline V gene lookup returns CDR1 SGHVS and CDR2 FNYEAQ. CDR3 length equals 15 residues. V lost 5 bases to trimming and J lost 0 bases, with 11 bases between them.

The chain uses TRBV5-1 and TRBJ2-3, with 10 bases fitting TRBD1. The V and J ends lost 6 bases and 3 bases, in that order; junction bases with no gene match: 13. This CDR3 spans 17 amino acids. Per germline, CDR1 SGHRS and CDR2 YFSETQ. CDR3 protein: CASNRAGDRGLTDTQYF. The CDR3 DNA reads as TGCGCCAGCAATCGTGCAGGGGACAGGGGTTTGACAGATACGCAGTATTTT.

This clonotype was seen only a few times. The chain links TRBV12-3 or TRBV12-4 to TRBJ2-1; 9 nucleotides line up with TRBD1. There are 14 residues in the CDR3. J gave up 6 bases and V 6 bases, and 6 bases lay outside the gene matches. CDR3 protein: CASSRDRVSNEQFF. As DNA, the CDR3 is TGTGCCAGCAGCCGGGACAGGGTTTCCAATGAGCAGTTCTTC.

The chain recombines TRBV20-1 with TRBJ1-5; the D gene is possibly TRBD1 (6 bases). There are 13 residues in the CDR3. Between the trimmed V and J ends, which lost 4 bases and 7 bases, there was a span of 14 bases. The germline V gene has CDR1 DFQATT and CDR2 SNEGSKA (reference sequence). The CDR3 is CSATQGLGQPQHF. The CDR3 DNA sequence: TGCAGTGCTACCCAGGGGTTGGGACAGCCCCAGCATTTT.

This clonotype has a handful of counts. V is TRBV7-6 and J is TRBJ2-3; 7 bases are a match to TRBD1. Germline V gene sequence: CDR1 SGHVS, CDR2 FNYEAQ. The length of the CDR3 is 15 residues. V shed 5 bases and J 5 bases; nucleotides not matched to a gene: 10. The CDR3 sequence is CASSTPGTEGDTQYF. The CDR3 region has the DNA TGTGCCAGCAGCACCCCCGGGACAGAAGGAGATACGCAGTATTTT.

This clonotype turned up a few times. CDR3: CASSLQGRNEQYF. The CDR3, as DNA: TGTGCCAGCAGTTTGCAGGGTAGGAACGAGCAGTACTTC. This sequence joins TRBV27 and TRBJ2-7; tentatively, D is TRBD1 (5 bases). The CDR3 has 13 amino acids. From germline, CDR1 is MNHEY and CDR2 SMNVEV (reference sequence). With 3 bases removed from V and 5 bases from J, the gap between germline ends came to 11 bases.

This chain uses TRBV12-3 or TRBV12-4 with TRBJ2-3; a weak D match, TRBD2 (6 bases). The CDR3 sequence is 14 residues long. The V and J ends lost 6 bases and 3 bases respectively, with 13 bases between them. The CDR3 sequence: CASSAGGGTDTQYF. The CDR3 DNA sequence: TGTGCCAGCAGCGCCGGGGGTGGGACAGATACGCAGTATTTT.

The chain links TRBV20-1 to TRBJ2-3, with D hard to call. CDR3 size: 11 residues. In germline, CDR1 is DFQATT, CDR2 SNEGSKA (reference sequence). V shed 3 bases and J shed 3 bases, with 4 bases lying between them. This CDR3 reads CSASSTDTQYF. The CDR3 DNA is TGCAGTGCTAGTTCTACAGATACGCAGTATTTT.

This clonotype was observed a handful of times. The chain is built from TRBV20-1 and TRBJ1-2; TRBD1 agrees at 8 bases. Trimming cost V 3 bases and J 8 bases; bases outside gene matches: 8. CDR1 is DFQATT and CDR2 is SNEGSKA in the germline V gene (reference sequence). The CDR3 extends over 13 amino acids. The CDR3 DNA reads TGCAGTGCTAGGGGGGCAGGGGGCGGCGGCTACACCTTC. Amino acids: CSARGAGGGGYTF.

In its sample, this clonotype was seen many times. The rearrangement uses TRBV6-2 or TRBV6-3 and TRBJ2-1; the D gene is possibly TRBD2 (6 bases). CDR1 is MNHEY and CDR2 is SVGEGT in the germline V gene. The CDR3 covers 13 residues. Trimming left V 6 bases short and J 7 bases short, with 13 bases between. The chain's CDR3 is CASRENSGNEQFF. CDR3 nucleotides: TGTGCCAGCAGGGAAAATAGCGGAAATGAGCAGTTCTTC.